This T cell receptor (beta chain) comes out of a study of blood T cell repertoires in COVID-19 (dated by TCRdb to the early 2020s). In terms of the full investigation: Samples from collaborators originated in the United States, Italy and Spain and spanned both the acute and convalescent phases of COVID-19. The prospective study material was composed of cDNA or gDNA derived from T cells, B-cell-depleted T cells, or PBMCs. A freely available public database, intended as a resource for researchers studying the immune response to SARS-CoV-2, is where the repertoires were released. The dataset comprised deeply sampled blood TCRbeta repertoires from subjects exposed to, actively infected with, or recovered from COVID-19. Nearly every sample came with metadata listing a de-identified subject ID, COVID-19 status, age in years and sex. Where available, HLA class I and class II types were taken from metadata supplied by the sample provider and were not determined by assay-based typing. The samples were drawn from two sources: the first 160 participants of the ongoing ImmuneRACE study, and 1,254 subjects contributed by 6 global collaborators. The paper's findings and limits, for the study overall: How much clinical and demographic metadata was included differed by source and by participant, and the metadata was provided uncurated.

At one collaborating source in Seattle, patients were enrolled during active infection and were followed longitudinally through the course of disease. Collaborating institutions collected whole blood in K2EDTA tubes following their own protocols. For TCRbeta analysis, collaborators shipped samples as frozen whole blood, isolated PBMCs, or DNA extracted from either of those sample types. Comments on this clone: This clone's antigen is unknown. Base qualities were left out, and no much larger clone turns up one base away.

Cut back by 1 base and 1 base, the V and J ends lie 4 bases apart. There are 13 amino acids in the CDR3, from cysteine to phenylalanine inclusive. Just CDR3 DNA is preserved here, 39 bases in frame from base 1. CDR1 and CDR2 were assigned from the germline V gene as LGHNT and FRNRAP. The immunoSEQ Assay, a bias-controlled multiplex PCR, was used to amplify TCRbeta CDR3 regions from genomic DNA. Under the source paper's analysis protocol: Within the assay, amplification of reference gene primers was used to estimate how many nucleated cells each sample contained. To quantify the absolute abundance of each unique TCRbeta CDR3 rearrangement, sequence reads were collapsed and filtered. Productive Simpson clonality was computed per sample as the square root of Simpson's diversity index over productive rearrangements. TCRdb re-hosts the immuneACCESS table, in-frame sequences only. Its copies lack some clones; in the studies checked, an unresolved V gene accounts for under half of them, and the cause for the rest is not known. V, J and clone size are those of that table, while D and trimming were read from the DNA. In all, the sample holds some 220,000 clones, and 65% to 90% of those were seen once. About 2.5% of the sample goes to the ten largest clones.

This TCR derives from a woman between 65 and 79 years old with COVID-19, enrolled during active disease. The chain employs TRBV12-5 and TRBJ2-5, with no D gene named confidently. Sequencing was done on a sample of peripheral blood. Here is the DNA: TGTGCTAGTGGTTTGGGGGCCCAAGAGACCCAGTACTTC. This sequence encodes CASGLGAQETQYF.